This entry is about one TCR beta chain. CDR1 is SGDLS and CDR2 is YYNGEE in the germline V gene. Trimming removed 0 bases at V and 7 bases at J, with 11 bases between. The CDR3 is made up of 14 amino acids. Sequencing was performed with immunoSEQ multiplex PCR; in TCRdb, only in-frame clones are kept and a portion is missing. The sample records 130,000 to 150,000 clones, approximately 89% being singletons. This specimen comes from a study of T cell responses to AZD1222 COVID-19 vaccine. The receptor was derived from an adult who received the AZD1222 COVID-19 vaccine. This rearrangement joins TRBV9 to TRBJ2-1; either TRBD1 or TRBD2 may supply D (5 bases each). This specimen consisted of peripheral blood, obtained 28 days after the second AZD1222 dose. The CDR3 spells CASSVAGEGNEQFF. CDR3 nucleotides: TGTGCCAGCAGCGTAGCGGGTGAGGGGAATGAGCAGTTCTTC.